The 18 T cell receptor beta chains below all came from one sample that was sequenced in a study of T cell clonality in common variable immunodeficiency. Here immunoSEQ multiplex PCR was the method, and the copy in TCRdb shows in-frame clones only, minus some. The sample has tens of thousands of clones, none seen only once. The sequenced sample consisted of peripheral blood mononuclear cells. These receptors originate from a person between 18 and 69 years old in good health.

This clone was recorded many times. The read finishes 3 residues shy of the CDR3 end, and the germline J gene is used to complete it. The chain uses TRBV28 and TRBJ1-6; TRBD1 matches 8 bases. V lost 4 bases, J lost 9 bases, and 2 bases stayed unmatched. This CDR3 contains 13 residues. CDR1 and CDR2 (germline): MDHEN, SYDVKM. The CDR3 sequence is CASSWDRTSPLHF. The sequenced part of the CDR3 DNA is TGTGCCAGCAGTTGGGACAGGACTTCACCC.

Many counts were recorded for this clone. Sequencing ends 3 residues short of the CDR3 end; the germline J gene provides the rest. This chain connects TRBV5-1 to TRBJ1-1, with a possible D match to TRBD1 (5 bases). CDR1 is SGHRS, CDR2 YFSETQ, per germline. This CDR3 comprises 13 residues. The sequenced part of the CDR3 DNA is TGCGCCAGCAGCCATCCCGGGGGAGCGGAA. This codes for CASSHPGGAE. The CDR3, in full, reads CASSHPGGAEAFF.

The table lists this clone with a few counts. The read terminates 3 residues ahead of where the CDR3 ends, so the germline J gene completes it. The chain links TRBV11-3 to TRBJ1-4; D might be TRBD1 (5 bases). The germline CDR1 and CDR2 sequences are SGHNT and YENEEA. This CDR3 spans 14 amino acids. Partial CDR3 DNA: TGTGCCAGCAGCTTAGTAACTGGGGCCAACGTA. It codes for CASSLVTGANV. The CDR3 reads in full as CASSLVTGANVLFF.

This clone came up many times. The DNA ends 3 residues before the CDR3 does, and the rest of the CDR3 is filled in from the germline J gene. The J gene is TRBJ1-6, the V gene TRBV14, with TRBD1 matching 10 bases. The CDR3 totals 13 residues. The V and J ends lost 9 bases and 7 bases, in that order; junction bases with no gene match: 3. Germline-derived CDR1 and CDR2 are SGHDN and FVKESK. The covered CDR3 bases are TGTGCCAGTCGGGACAGGGGAAATTCACCC. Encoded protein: CASRDRGNSP. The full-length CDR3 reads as CASRDRGNSPLHF.

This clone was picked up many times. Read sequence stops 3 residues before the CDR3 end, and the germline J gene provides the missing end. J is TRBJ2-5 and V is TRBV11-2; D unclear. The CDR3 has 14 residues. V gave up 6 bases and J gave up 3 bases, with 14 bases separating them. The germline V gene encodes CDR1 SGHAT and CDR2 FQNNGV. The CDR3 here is CASSLTLAEETQYF. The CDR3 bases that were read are TGTGCCAGCAGTTTAACGCTGGCCGAAGAGACC.

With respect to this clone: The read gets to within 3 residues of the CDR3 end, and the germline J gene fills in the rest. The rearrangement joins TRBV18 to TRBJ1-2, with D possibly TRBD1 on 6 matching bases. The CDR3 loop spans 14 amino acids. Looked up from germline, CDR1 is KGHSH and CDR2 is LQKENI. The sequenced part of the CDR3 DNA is TGTGCCAGCTCACTTACAGGGAGGGAAGATACC. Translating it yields CASSLTGREDT. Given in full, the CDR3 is CASSLTGREDTYTF.

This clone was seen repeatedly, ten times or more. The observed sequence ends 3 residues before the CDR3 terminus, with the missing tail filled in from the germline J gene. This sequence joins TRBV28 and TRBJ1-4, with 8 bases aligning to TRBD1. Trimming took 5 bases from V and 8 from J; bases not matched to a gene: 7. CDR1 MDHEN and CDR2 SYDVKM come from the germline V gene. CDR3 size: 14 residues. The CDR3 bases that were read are TGTGCCAGCAGTAAGGGACAGGCGGGGGAAAAA. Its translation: CASSKGQAGEK. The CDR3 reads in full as CASSKGQAGEKLFF.

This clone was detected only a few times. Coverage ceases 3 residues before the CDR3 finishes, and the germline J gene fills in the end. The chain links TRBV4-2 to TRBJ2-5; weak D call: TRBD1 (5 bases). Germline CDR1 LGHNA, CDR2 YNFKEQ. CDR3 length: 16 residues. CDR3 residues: CASSQGGAIDTDTQYF. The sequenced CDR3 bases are TGTGCCAGCAGCCAAGGTGGGGCCATCGACACAGATACC.

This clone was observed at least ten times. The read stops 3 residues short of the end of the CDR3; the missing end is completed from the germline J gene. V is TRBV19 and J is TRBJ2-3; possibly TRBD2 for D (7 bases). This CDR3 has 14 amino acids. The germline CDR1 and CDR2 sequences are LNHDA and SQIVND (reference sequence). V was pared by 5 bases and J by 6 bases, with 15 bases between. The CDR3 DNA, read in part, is TGTGCCAGTAGTTTTCGGGGGCGGGGGGATACG. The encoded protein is CASSFRGRGDT. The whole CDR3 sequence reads CASSFRGRGDTQYF.

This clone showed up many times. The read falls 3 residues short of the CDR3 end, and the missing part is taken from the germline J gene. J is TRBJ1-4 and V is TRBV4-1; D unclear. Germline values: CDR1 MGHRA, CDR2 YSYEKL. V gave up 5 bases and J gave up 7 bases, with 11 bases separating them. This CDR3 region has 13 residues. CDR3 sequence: CASSSEGAEKLFF. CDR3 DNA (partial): TGCGCCAGCAGCTCAGAGGGTGCTGAAAAA.

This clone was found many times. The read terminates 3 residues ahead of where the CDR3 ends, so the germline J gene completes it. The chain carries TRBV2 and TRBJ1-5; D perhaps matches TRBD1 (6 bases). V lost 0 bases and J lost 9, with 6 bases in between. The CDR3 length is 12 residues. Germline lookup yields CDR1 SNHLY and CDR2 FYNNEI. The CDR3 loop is CASSEAGGPQHF. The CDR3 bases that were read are TGTGCCAGCAGTGAAGCAGGGGGGCCC. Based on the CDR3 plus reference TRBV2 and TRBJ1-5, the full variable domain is EPEVTQTPSHQVTQMGQEVILRCVPISNHLYFYWYRQILGQKVEFLVSFYNNEISEKSEIFDDQFSVERPDGSNFTLKIRSTKLEDSAMYFCASSEAGGPQHFGDGTRLSIL.

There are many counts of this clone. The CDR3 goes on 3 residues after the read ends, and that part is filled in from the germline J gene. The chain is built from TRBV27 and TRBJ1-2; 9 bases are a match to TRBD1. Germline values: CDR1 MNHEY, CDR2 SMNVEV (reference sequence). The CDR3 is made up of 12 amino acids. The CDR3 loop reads CASSLGDREYTF. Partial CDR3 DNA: TGTGCCAGCAGTTTGGGGGACAGGGAA.

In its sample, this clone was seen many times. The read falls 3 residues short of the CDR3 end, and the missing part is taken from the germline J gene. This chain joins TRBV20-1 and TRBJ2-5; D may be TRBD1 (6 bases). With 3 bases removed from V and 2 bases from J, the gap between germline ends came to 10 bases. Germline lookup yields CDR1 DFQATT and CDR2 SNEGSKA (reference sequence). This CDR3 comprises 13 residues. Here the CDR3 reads CSASTGLQETQYF. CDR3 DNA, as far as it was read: TGCAGTGCTAGTACAGGGTTACAAGAGACC.

The CDR3 loop reads CASRAGTGKYEQYF. The sequenced CDR3 bases are TGCGCCAGCAGGGCCGGGACAGGGAAGTACGAG. The rearrangement joins TRBV10-2 to TRBJ2-7; 9 positions match TRBD1. Read data end 3 residues before the CDR3 end; the end is taken from the germline J gene. The V gene's germline CDR1 is WSHSY and CDR2 SAAADI. V lost 6 bases to trimming and J lost 4 bases; unmatched junction nucleotides: 7. The CDR3 totals 14 residues.

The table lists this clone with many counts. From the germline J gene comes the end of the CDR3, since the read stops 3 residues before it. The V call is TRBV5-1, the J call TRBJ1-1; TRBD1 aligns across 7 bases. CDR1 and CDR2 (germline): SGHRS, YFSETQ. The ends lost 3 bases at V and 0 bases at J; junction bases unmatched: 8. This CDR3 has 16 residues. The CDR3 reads CASSSQGSYLNTEAFF. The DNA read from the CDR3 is TGCGCCAGCAGCTCACAGGGGTCCTACCTGAACACTGAA.

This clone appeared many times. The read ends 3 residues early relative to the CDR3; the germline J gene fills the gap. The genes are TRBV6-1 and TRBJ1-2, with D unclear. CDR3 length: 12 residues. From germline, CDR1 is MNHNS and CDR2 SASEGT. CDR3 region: CASSEMQRGYTF. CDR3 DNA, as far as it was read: TGTGCCAGCAGTGAAATGCAGAGGGGC.

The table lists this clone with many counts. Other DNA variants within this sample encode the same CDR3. Partial CDR3 DNA: TGTGCCTGGAACAGGGGATTGATCGGAAACACC. It yields the protein CAWNRGLIGNT. The whole CDR3 protein reads CAWNRGLIGNTIYF. V and J are TRBV30 and TRBJ1-3, with 7 bases matching TRBD1. The read comes to an end 3 residues before the CDR3 does, leaving the germline J gene to fill in the end. This CDR3 is 14 amino acids long. The ends lost 4 bases at V and 4 bases at J; junction bases unmatched: 7. Germline assignment: CDR1 GTSNPN and CDR2 SVGIG (reference sequence).

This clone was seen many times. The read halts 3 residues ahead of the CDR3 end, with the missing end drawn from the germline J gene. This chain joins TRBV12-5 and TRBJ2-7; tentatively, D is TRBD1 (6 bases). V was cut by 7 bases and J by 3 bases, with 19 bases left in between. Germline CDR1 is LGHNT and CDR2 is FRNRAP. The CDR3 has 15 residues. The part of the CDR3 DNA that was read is TGTGCTAGTGCCCTAAAGGGGGTCGAGTACTACGAG. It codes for CASALKGVEYYE. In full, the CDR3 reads CASALKGVEYYEQYF.